The 30 T cell receptor beta chains below come from one sample, sequenced in a study of OX40 agonist ivuxolimab in advanced cancers. TCRdb keeps only in-frame clones here, not all; method: immunoSEQ multiplex PCR. The data hold about 79,000 clones, with roughly 92% observed a single time. Material: CD4+ or CD8+ T cells sorted from blood, obtained in a trial of the OX40 agonist ivuxolimab. The receptors originated from an adult with an advanced solid tumor such as melanoma, head and neck, liver or kidney cancer.

With respect to this clone: Additional DNA sequences in this sample encode the identical CDR3. The CDR3 loop reads CASSQGTGGQETQYF. The CDR3 DNA sequence: TGCGCCAGCAGCCAAGGGACAGGGGGCCAAGAGACCCAGTACTTC. V and J are TRBV4-3 and TRBJ2-5; 10 bases are shared with TRBD1. Germline lookup yields CDR1 LGHNA and CDR2 YSLEER. V lost 1 base and J lost 1; bases outside the gene matches: 0. The CDR3 covers 15 residues.

This clone has a single count. J is TRBJ2-5 and V is TRBV6-5; D remains ambiguous. The germline V gene encodes CDR1 MNHEY and CDR2 SVGAGI. Trimming shortened V by 6 bases and J by 5 bases, and 16 bases separated the two germline ends. The CDR3 consists of 14 residues. The CDR3 sequence is CASSLNGDGETQYF. The CDR3 DNA follows: TGTGCCAGCAGCTTAAATGGGGATGGGGAGACCCAGTACTTC.

This clone was seen more than once but under ten times. V usage is TRBV19 and J usage is TRBJ2-1, with no clear D. The germline V gene encodes CDR1 LNHDA and CDR2 SQIVND (reference sequence). Trimming cost V 7 bases and J 3 bases, with 4 bases left between them. The CDR3 sequence is 11 residues long. This CDR3 reads CASNDYNEQFF. The CDR3 DNA sequence: TGTGCCAGTAACGACTACAATGAGCAGTTCTTC.

This chain joins TRBV7-8 and TRBJ2-5, with 8 bases that match TRBD2. The CDR3 runs 15 residues. V lost 5 bases and J lost 4; bases outside the gene matches: 9. CDR1 SGHVS and CDR2 FQNEAQ come from the germline V gene. The CDR3 sequence: CASSNLGTSGETQYF. The CDR3 DNA sequence: TGTGCCAGCAGCAATCTCGGGACTAGTGGAGAGACCCAGTACTTC. Looking up the rest from reference TRBV7-8 and TRBJ2-5 gives the full variable domain: GAGVSQSPRYKVAKRGQDVALRCDPISGHVSLFWYQQALGQGPEFLTYFQNEAQLDKSGLPSDRFFAERPEGSVSTLKIQRTQQEDSAVYLCASSNLGTSGETQYFGPGTRLLVL.

This chain connects TRBV27 to TRBJ2-7; no definite D call. Trimming pared 5 bases from V and 9 bases from J, leaving 14 bases between. Germline CDR1 MNHEY, CDR2 SMNVEV (reference sequence). CDR3 length: 12 residues. CDR3 nucleotide sequence: TGTGCCAGCAGTGCCGGACGGCACGGGCAGTACTTC. Amino acids: CASSAGRHGQYF.

The V gene is TRBV4-2, the J gene TRBJ2-7; the match to TRBD1 covers 9 bases. The CDR3 runs to 15 residues. Germline V gene lookup returns CDR1 LGHNA and CDR2 YNFKEQ. V gave up 4 bases and J gave up 5 bases; unmatched junction bases: 9. CDR3 in DNA: TGTGCCAGCAGCCCGCAGCCGGGACAGGGCCACGAGCAGTACTTC. The encoded protein is CASSPQPGQGHEQYF.

This CDR3 reads CASSPIGQGTAGDNEQFF. The CDR3, as DNA: TGTGCCAGCAGCCCAATCGGACAGGGTACAGCGGGGGACAATGAGCAGTTCTTC. The V gene is TRBV5-4, the J gene TRBJ2-1; D is perhaps TRBD1 or TRBD2 (8 bases each). V lost 4 bases, J lost 5 bases, and 25 bases lay in between. CDR3 size: 18 residues. The germline V gene has CDR1 SGHNT and CDR2 YYREEE (reference sequence).

The J gene is TRBJ1-1, the V gene TRBV13; TRBD1 is a possible D gene (6 bases). CDR1 and CDR2 (germline): PRHDT, FYEKMQ (reference sequence). V dropped 3 bases and J dropped 0 bases, with 11 bases sitting between them. This CDR3 has 15 amino acids. CDR3 loop: CASSFPQGMNTEAFF. DNA of the CDR3: TGTGCCAGCAGCTTTCCCCAGGGGATGAACACTGAAGCTTTCTTT.

The CDR3 region has the DNA TGTGCCAGCAGTTTATCGGGGACTGAGGGTTCACCCCTCCACTTT. It encodes CASSLSGTEGSPLHF. J is TRBJ1-6 and V is TRBV27, with D tentatively TRBD1 (5 bases). This CDR3 has 15 residues. Germline CDR1 MNHEY, CDR2 SMNVEV (reference sequence). V was trimmed by 0 bases and J by 9 bases, leaving 12 bases between them.

This clone is a singleton in its sample. This chain connects TRBV10-3 to TRBJ2-7; TRBD1 matches 9 bases. The length of the CDR3 is 11 residues. The germline V gene encodes CDR1 ENHRY and CDR2 SYGVKD. V shed 10 bases, J shed 5 bases, and the junction held 3 bases outside the gene matches. The CDR3 reads CATGQGNEQYF. Here the CDR3 DNA reads TGTGCCACGGGACAGGGTAACGAGCAGTACTTC.

The V and J genes are TRBV5-6 and TRBJ2-7; 10 bases fit TRBD2. The germline V gene has CDR1 SGHDT and CDR2 YYEEEE. The CDR3 totals 16 residues. V trimming: 1 base; J trimming: 0 bases; junction bases outside the gene matches: 4. DNA for the CDR3: TGTGCCAGCAGCTTGTCCGGGACTAGCGCCTCCTACGAGCAGTACTTC. This codes for CASSLSGTSASYEQYF. The full variable domain, with the rest looked up from reference TRBV5-6 and TRBJ2-7, is DAGVTQSPTHLIKTRGQQVTLRCSPKSGHDTVSWYQQALGQGPQFIFQYYEEEERQRGNFPDRFSGHQFPNYSSELNVNALLLGDSALYLCASSLSGTSASYEQYFGPGTRLTVT.

In nucleotides, the CDR3 is TGCAGTGCTAGAGATCTCCACGAGCAGTACTTC. Amino acid sequence: CSARDLHEQYF. V gene TRBV20-1 combines with J gene TRBJ2-7; no reliable D call. The V end lost 0 bases, the J end lost 5 bases, and 5 bases lay between the germline ends. CDR1 and CDR2 (germline): DFQATT, SNEGSKA (reference sequence). The CDR3 totals 11 residues.

This clone was seen once. The same CDR3 also results from other DNA sequences found in this sample. The rearrangement uses TRBV4-2 and TRBJ1-6; possibly TRBD1 for D (5 bases). Per the germline V gene, CDR1 is LGHNA and CDR2 is YNFKEQ. V was cut by 1 base and J by 13 bases, with 14 bases left in between. CDR3 length equals 14 residues. The CDR3 sequence is CASSQGTQGIPLHF. CDR3 coding DNA: TGTGCCAGCAGCCAAGGGACCCAGGGAATTCCCCTCCACTTT.

The J gene is TRBJ1-4, the V gene TRBV7-8; a weak D match, TRBD1 (5 bases). The V gene lost 5 bases and the J gene lost 0 bases, with 10 bases spanning the gap. CDR3 size: 15 residues. CDR1 SGHVS and CDR2 FQNEAQ come from the germline V gene. The CDR3 DNA is TGTGCCAGCAGCCGAACGACAGCAACTAATGAAAAACTGTTTTTT. Residues: CASSRTTATNEKLFF. Using reference TRBV7-8 and TRBJ1-4 for the parts outside the CDR3, the full variable domain is GAGVSQSPRYKVAKRGQDVALRCDPISGHVSLFWYQQALGQGPEFLTYFQNEAQLDKSGLPSDRFFAERPEGSVSTLKIQRTQQEDSAVYLCASSRTTATNEKLFFGSGTQLSVL.

This sequence joins TRBV5-1 and TRBJ2-3; 7 nucleotides align to TRBD2. The V and J ends lost 0 bases and 0 bases, in that order; junction bases with no gene match: 7. This CDR3 has 17 residues. The V gene's germline CDR1 is SGHRS and CDR2 YFSETQ. This CDR3 reads CASSLARLAASTDTQYF. The CDR3 DNA reads as TGCGCCAGCAGCTTGGCCCGACTAGCTGCTAGCACAGATACGCAGTATTTT.

The chain recombines TRBV27 with TRBJ2-7; D is possibly TRBD2 (5 bases). Deletions cut 3 bases from V and 1 base from J, with 19 bases between. CDR3 length: 17 amino acids. CDR1 and CDR2 (germline): MNHEY, SMNVEV (reference sequence). The CDR3 nucleotides read TGTGCCAGCAGTTTTTCGGGTGGAGCGGTTTGGTCCTACGAGCAGTACTTC. Protein sequence: CASSFSGGAVWSYEQYF.

The V call is TRBV27, the J call TRBJ1-2; D may be TRBD1 (6 bases). The germline gives CDR1 MNHEY, CDR2 SMNVEV (reference sequence). Trimming took off 1 base at V and 8 bases at J, with 11 bases between the two ends. CDR3 size: 13 residues. Here the CDR3 DNA reads TGTGCCAGCAGTTTATATCCAGGGGACGGCTACACCTTC. Its protein product is CASSLYPGDGYTF.

The chain links TRBV7-4 to TRBJ2-7, with 10 bases fitting TRBD1. Germline V gene data show CDR1 as SGHVT and CDR2 as SQSDAQ. There are 16 residues in the CDR3. V lost 5 bases and J lost 1; bases outside the gene matches: 8. The DNA for the CDR3 is TGTGCCAGCAGCCTAACCGGGACAGGGGATTCCTACGAGCAGTACTTC. Protein: CASSLTGTGDSYEQYF.

This clone was picked up a small number of times. This chain joins TRBV14 and TRBJ1-5, with D unclear. V lost 7 bases, J lost 11 bases, and 6 bases lay in between. The CDR3 runs 9 residues. The germline CDR1 and CDR2 sequences are SGHDN and FVKESK. The CDR3: CASNMSQHF. CDR3 nucleotides: TGTGCCAGCAACATGTCCCAGCATTTT.

With regard to this clone: Other DNA variants within this sample encode the same CDR3. The J gene is TRBJ1-3, the V gene TRBV27; no clear D gene. This CDR3 comprises 15 residues. With 0 bases removed from V and 2 bases from J, the gap between germline ends came to 8 bases. CDR1 and CDR2 from the germline V gene are MNHEY and SMNVEV (reference sequence). CDR3 sequence: CASSLSGGAGNTIYF. The CDR3 region has the DNA TGTGCCAGCAGTTTATCCGGCGGCGCTGGAAACACCATATATTTT.

The V gene is TRBV30, the J gene TRBJ2-3; 7 bases fit TRBD1. CDR3 size: 13 residues. V trimming: 7 bases; J trimming: 0 bases; junction bases outside the gene matches: 4. Germline V gene lookup returns CDR1 GTSNPN and CDR2 SVGIG (reference sequence). The CDR3, as DNA: TGTGCCTCAAGCAGGGGGAGCACAGATACGCAGTATTTT. Protein product: CASSRGSTDTQYF.

The chain recombines TRBV9 with TRBJ2-1; maybe TRBD2 (5 bases). The CDR3 loop spans 15 amino acids. Looked up from germline, CDR1 is SGDLS and CDR2 is YYNGEE. Trimming cost V 1 base and J 7 bases, with 15 bases left between them. The CDR3 region is CASSVSSDLINEQFF. In nucleotides, the CDR3 is TGTGCCAGCAGCGTATCATCGGACTTGATAAATGAGCAGTTCTTC.

The V call is TRBV6-5, the J call TRBJ1-1; 7 nucleotides line up with TRBD1. The CDR3 is made up of 11 amino acids. Looked up from germline, CDR1 is MNHEY and CDR2 is SVGAGI. V trimming: 11 bases; J trimming: 6 bases; junction bases outside the gene matches: 6. The CDR3, as DNA: TGTGCCTCCCAAAGGGGGCCTGAAGCTTTCTTT. Translation gives CASQRGPEAFF.

The CDR3 DNA is TGTGCCAGCAGTTACTCCGGGGGTGGCTACGAGCAGTACTTC. Translation: CASSYSGGGYEQYF. The chain links TRBV6-5 to TRBJ2-7; maybe TRBD2 (6 bases). V gave up 0 bases and J gave up 3 bases, with 9 bases separating them. Germline V gene sequence: CDR1 MNHEY, CDR2 SVGAGI. This CDR3 spans 14 amino acids.

The chain links TRBV6-1 to TRBJ2-1; 7 bases line up with TRBD1. Germline-derived CDR1 and CDR2 are MNHNS and SASEGT. After removal of 6 bases from V and 9 bases from J, the junction contained 8 bases not matched to a gene. This CDR3 comprises 13 residues. The CDR3 loop reads CASRRQGPSEQFF. For the CDR3, the DNA is TGTGCCAGCAGGAGACAGGGCCCCAGTGAGCAGTTCTTC.

This clone was observed many times. J is TRBJ2-1 and V is TRBV6-1; 11 positions agree with TRBD2. The V gene end was trimmed by 5 bases and the J gene end by 5 bases; junction bases not matched to a gene: 5. CDR1 is MNHNS and CDR2 is SASEGT in the germline V gene. This CDR3 region has 15 residues. CDR3 bases: TGTGCCAGCAGTTTCGGGACTAGCGGAGACAATGAGCAGTTCTTC. Translated, it gives CASSFGTSGDNEQFF.

The chain couples TRBV29-1 to TRBJ2-7; 9 bases align to TRBD1. The germline gives CDR1 SQVTM, CDR2 ANQGSEA. The CDR3 extends over 14 amino acids. Losses at the gene ends were 5 bases for V and 2 bases for J; bases not matched to a gene: 7. The CDR3 DNA sequence: TGCAGCGTTCTCGGACAGGGGAAAACCTACGAGCAGTACTTC. This gives the protein CSVLGQGKTYEQYF.

V gene TRBV11-2 combines with J gene TRBJ2-3; D remains unclear. The CDR3 is 11 residues long. Germline V CDR1 and CDR2: SGHAT, FQNNGV. With 3 bases removed from V and 5 bases from J, the gap between germline ends came to 3 bases. CDR3 nucleotide sequence: TGTGCCAGCAGCTTCGGAGATACGCAGTATTTT. Translating gives CASSFGDTQYF.

There are a few counts of this clone. Here the CDR3 reads CARRTENTEAFF. The CDR3 DNA is TGTGCCAGGAGGACGGAGAACACTGAAGCTTTCTTT. The chain uses TRBV2 and TRBJ1-1; no reliable D call. Germline V gives CDR1 SNHLY, CDR2 FYNNEI. The CDR3 loop spans 12 amino acids. The V gene lost 9 bases and the J gene lost 1 base, with 9 bases spanning the gap.

The chain joins TRBV14 to TRBJ2-7; 7 bases align to TRBD1. Germline CDR1 and CDR2: SGHDN and FVKESK. Unmatched junction bases numbered 4, after V lost 5 bases and J lost 3 bases. This CDR3 contains 13 residues. The CDR3, as DNA: TGTGCCAGCAGCGGGGACAGCTACTACGAGCAGTACTTC. Its translation is CASSGDSYYEQYF.